The rows below give T cell receptor beta chains drawn from one sample of a study of T cell repertoires in cytomegalovirus infection. These receptors are not linked to any known antigen. In TCRdb, the reads were re-called with MiXCR into one record per CDR3 protein. The sample includes around 310,000 distinct CDR3 sequences, about 27% seen only once; the top ten take about 19%. The material was cultured PBMCs, obtained from culture after CMV antigen stimulation. The origin of the receptors is a human donor in good health (CMV status not recorded). Some clones in this sample may be carry-over from other donors' samples. Each CDR3 is given with its conserved first and last residue. A D gene is named only where the DNA matches it firmly. Rows give clone size only sometimes, using once, few, many, or a class for an expanded clone.

j_call	clone_size	d_call	cdr3_length	v_call	cdr3_nt	cdr3_aa
TRBJ2-6	.	TRBD1	19	TRBV20-1	TGCAGTGCTAGAGTGTGGGACAGGGGGCTCTTAGATGGGGCCAACGTCCTGACTTTC	CSARVWDRGLLDGANVLTF
TRBJ1-2	few	TRBD1	14	TRBV7-2	TGTGCCAGCAGCCCAGGGACAGGGGGTCTCGGCTACACCTTC	CASSPGTGGLGYTF
TRBJ1-5	few	TRBD1	14	TRBV19	TGTGCCAGTACCCTGGGACAGCTCAATCAGCCCCAGCATTTT	CASTLGQLNQPQHF
TRBJ2-7	.	TRBD1	16	TRBV7-8	TGTGCCAGCAGCTTGGCGGGGACAGGGGACTCCTACGAGCAGTACTTC	CASSLAGTGDSYEQYF
TRBJ2-1	.	TRBD2	14	TRBV20-1	TGCAGTGCTACGGGACTAGCGGGATATAATGAGCAGTTCTTC	CSATGLAGYNEQFF
TRBJ2-1	.	TRBD2	16	TRBV28	TGTGCCAGCAGTTCCCGGGGCGGGAGTAGAGTGGATGAGCAGTTCTTC	CASSSRGGSRVDEQFF
TRBJ1-5	.	.	14	TRBV7-8	TGTGCCAGCAGCCCGCTCATTGGCGATCAGCCCCAGCATTTT	CASSPLIGDQPQHF
TRBJ2-1	.	.	15	TRBV7-9	TGTGCCAGCAGCCCCCCCGGGGACCTCTACAATGAGCAGTTCTTC	CASSPPGDLYNEQFF
TRBJ2-5	.	TRBD1	13	TRBV30	TGTGCCTTCTCCCGGGACAGAGTCGAGACCCAGTACTTC	CAFSRDRVETQYF
TRBJ2-1	many	.	16	TRBV7-2	TGTGCCAGCAGCTTAGTAGGTAGCGGCATACTCGGTGAGCAGTTCTTC	CASSLVGSGILGEQFF